Below, one T cell receptor (beta chain) is given with its context. Its antigen remains unknown. The CDR3 contains 18 residues. Trimming left V 5 bases short and J 2 bases short, with 24 bases between. The germline CDR1 and CDR2 sequences are KGHSH and LQKENI. Here immunoSEQ multiplex PCR was the method, and the copy in TCRdb shows in-frame clones only, minus some. The sample lists about 120,000 clones, 89% occurring once. This entry comes from a study of cytomegalovirus exposure and HLA in healthy donors. Study at large: In a later analysis, it was reported that the roughly 130 validation repertoires had been produced on the same platform as the 666 repertoires belonging to the first cohort. Overall study results and limits: As confirmed in vitro, a few CMV-associated chains were specific for CMV antigens. Using the classifier, cytomegalovirus status was reportedly diagnosed with high specificity and sensitivity.

While the first cohort had 700 or so subjects, the donors belonged to the separate validation cohort of about 110 subjects. V is TRBV18 and J is TRBJ1-1; D possibly corresponds to TRBD1 (5 bases). Sequencing input: PBMCs. This clonotype originated in a young woman in good health and CMV-seronegative. This CDR3 reads CASSFSQEITGVNTEAFF. For the CDR3, the DNA is TGTGCCAGCTCATTCTCCCAAGAGATAACAGGTGTAAACACTGAAGCTTTCTTT.